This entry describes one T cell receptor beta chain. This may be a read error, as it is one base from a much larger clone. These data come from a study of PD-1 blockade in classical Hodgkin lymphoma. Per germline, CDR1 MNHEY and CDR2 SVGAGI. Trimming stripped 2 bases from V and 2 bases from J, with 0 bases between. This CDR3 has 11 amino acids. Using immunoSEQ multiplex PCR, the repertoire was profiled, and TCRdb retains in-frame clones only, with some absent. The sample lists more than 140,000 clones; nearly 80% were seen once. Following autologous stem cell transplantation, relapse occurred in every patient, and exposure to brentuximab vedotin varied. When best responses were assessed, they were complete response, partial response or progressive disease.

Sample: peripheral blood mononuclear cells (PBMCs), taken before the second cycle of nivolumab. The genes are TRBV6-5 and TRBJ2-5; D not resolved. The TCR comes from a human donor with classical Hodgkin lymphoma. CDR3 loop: CASSYQETQYF. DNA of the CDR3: TGTGCCAGCAGTTACCAAGAGACCCAGTACTTC.